Each of the 20 T cell receptor beta chains below was sequenced from the same sample in a study of cytotoxic CD8 clonotypes in ibrutinib-treated CLL. This table comes from immunoSEQ multiplex PCR, and its TCRdb copy is limited to in-frame clones, with some not included. This table holds fewer than 400,000 clones, approximately 67% found once. The sequences come from PBMCs, collected after 36 months of ibrutinib treatment. The receptor source for this set is a human donor with chronic lymphocytic leukemia.

The rearrangement joins TRBV6-5 to TRBJ2-1; 7 bases are a match to TRBD1. Trimming took 3 bases from V and 9 from J; bases not matched to a gene: 5. Germline V gives CDR1 MNHEY, CDR2 SVGAGI. The CDR3 contains 13 residues. CDR3 sequence (DNA): TGTGCCAGCAGTTATACAGGGGTTCCTGAGCAGTTCTTC. It is translated as CASSYTGVPEQFF.

This clone has only a few counts. The chain carries TRBV5-5 and TRBJ1-2; the match to TRBD1 covers 8 bases. Germline V gene sequence: CDR1 SGHKS, CDR2 YYEKEE (reference sequence). J gave up 3 bases and V 4 bases, and 2 bases lay outside the gene matches. There are 13 residues in the CDR3. CDR3 amino acids: CASSPGQDYGYTF. The CDR3 DNA reads TGTGCCAGCAGCCCGGGACAGGACTATGGCTACACCTTC. The whole variable domain, filled in from reference TRBV5-5 and TRBJ1-2, reads DAGVTQSPTHLIKTRGQQVTLRCSPISGHKSVSWYQQVLGQGPQFIFQYYEKEERGRGNFPDRFSARQFPNYSSELNVNALLLGDSALYLCASSPGQDYGYTFGSGTRLTVV.

This clone came up a few times. The chain carries TRBV7-6 and TRBJ2-1, with D perhaps assigned TRBD1 or TRBD2 (5 bases each). Germline CDR1 SGHVS, CDR2 FNYEAQ. The CDR3 length is 14 residues. V was cut by 5 bases and J by 9 bases, with 17 bases left in between. The CDR3 loop is CASSPRTGTGEQFF. CDR3 DNA sequence: TGTGCCAGCAGCCCCCGTACGGGGACCGGTGAGCAGTTCTTC.

This clone has more than one count but fewer than ten. This chain connects TRBV7-6 to TRBJ2-3; D is perhaps TRBD2 (5 bases). Trimming cost V 5 bases and J 11 bases, with 17 bases left between them. Germline V gene sequence: CDR1 SGHVS, CDR2 FNYEAQ. This CDR3 region has 13 residues. CDR3: CASSQHTSPLQYF. The CDR3 bases are TGTGCCAGCAGCCAACACACTAGTCCCCTGCAGTATTTT.

Remarks on this clone: A read error may produce the germline difference seen at one junction end. The sample contains more than one DNA sequence encoding this CDR3. CDR3 nucleotide sequence: TGCGCTAGCAGCTTAGTCCGATTGGGGAACACCGGGGAGCTGTTTTTT. Translated, it gives CASSLVRLGNTGELFF. The V and J genes are TRBV5-1 and TRBJ2-2; D gene ambiguous. This CDR3 contains 16 residues. From germline, CDR1 is SGHRS and CDR2 YFSETQ.

This clone was detected a few times. The chain links TRBV9 to TRBJ1-2, with no clear D. V gave up 4 bases and J gave up 3 bases, with 10 bases separating them. The germline V gene has CDR1 SGDLS and CDR2 YYNGEE. The CDR3 is 13 residues long. In nucleotides, the CDR3 is TGTGCCAGCAGCCCGAGCAGCTACTATGGCTACACCTTC. The encoded protein is CASSPSSYYGYTF.

This clone was observed a handful of times. The CDR3 DNA sequence: TGCGCCAGCAGCTTGGGGGCGAGGTCACCCCTCCACTTT. Its protein is CASSLGARSPLHF. This rearrangement joins TRBV5-1 to TRBJ1-6, with D hard to call. Trimming took 0 bases from V and 10 from J, leaving 8 bases between them. CDR1 is SGHRS, CDR2 YFSETQ, per germline. This CDR3 is 13 amino acids long. Looking up the rest from reference TRBV5-1 and TRBJ1-6 gives the full variable domain: KAGVTQTPRYLIKTRGQQVTLSCSPISGHRSVSWYQQTPGQGLQFLFEYFSETQRNKGNFPGRFSGRQFSNSRSEMNVSTLELGDSALYLCASSLGARSPLHFGNGTRLTVT.

This sequence joins TRBV25-1 and TRBJ2-7; 8 positions match TRBD1. V lost 1 base and J lost 5; bases outside the gene matches: 7. CDR3 length equals 15 residues. Germline values: CDR1 MGHDK, CDR2 SYGVNS. CDR3 sequence reads: CASSEWGDRGDEQYF. The CDR3 coding sequence is TGTGCCAGCAGTGAATGGGGAGACAGGGGCGACGAGCAGTACTTC.

The genes are TRBV28 and TRBJ2-1, with D perhaps matching TRBD2 (6 bases). The ends were cut back, 4 bases at V and 9 bases at J, with 16 bases in the middle. The germline gives CDR1 MDHEN, CDR2 SYDVKM. The CDR3 consists of 14 residues. The CDR3 region is CASSSTRTNFEQFF. The DNA of the CDR3 is TGTGCCAGCAGTTCAACCAGGACTAATTTTGAGCAGTTCTTC.

The gene calls are TRBV4-2 and TRBJ1-5, with 8 bases identical to TRBD1. CDR3 length: 16 residues. Germline V gene sequence: CDR1 LGHNA, CDR2 YNFKEQ. The ends lost 0 bases at V and 3 bases at J; junction bases unmatched: 4. The CDR3 sequence: CASSQERQGTNQPQHF. The CDR3 nucleotides read TGTGCCAGCAGCCAAGAGCGACAGGGGACCAATCAGCCCCAGCATTTT.

The genes are TRBV10-2 and TRBJ2-5; a weak D match, TRBD2 (5 bases). The CDR3 is 15 residues long. Germline assignment: CDR1 WSHSY and CDR2 SAAADI. Trimming stripped 3 bases from V and 5 bases from J, with 16 bases between. The CDR3 bases are TGCGCCAGCAGTGATTTGGGGAGTTACGGGGAGACCCAGTACTTC. Its translation is CASSDLGSYGETQYF.

The chain's CDR3 is CASALLRTSGARDTQYF. DNA of the CDR3: TGTGCCAGCGCTCTCCTGAGGACTAGCGGGGCGCGGGATACGCAGTATTTT. The chain has TRBV28 and TRBJ2-3, with 12 bases fitting TRBD2. V shed 8 bases and J 6 bases; nucleotides not matched to a gene: 15. The CDR3 is 17 residues long. CDR1 and CDR2 from the germline V gene are MDHEN and SYDVKM. Together with reference TRBV28 and TRBJ2-3, the CDR3 gives the full variable domain: DVKVTQSSRYLVKRTGEKVFLECVQDMDHENMFWYRQDPGLGLRLIYFSYDVKMKEKGDIPEGYSVSREKKERFSLILESASTNQTSMYLCASALLRTSGARDTQYFGPGTRLTVL.

The rearrangement joins TRBV7-6 to TRBJ2-5, with D tentatively TRBD1 (6 bases). The V gene lost 1 base and the J gene lost 0 bases, with 18 bases spanning the gap. Germline CDR1 reads SGHVS; CDR2 reads FNYEAQ. The CDR3 spans 18 residues. In DNA, the CDR3 is TGTGCCAGCAGCTTAGTTTTAGGTGGGACAATGTACCAAGAGACCCAGTACTTC. Translating it yields CASSLVLGGTMYQETQYF.

The chain is built from TRBV18 and TRBJ1-1; D is uncertain. V dropped 3 bases and J dropped 1 base, with 12 bases sitting between them. Looked up from germline, CDR1 is KGHSH and CDR2 is LQKENI. The CDR3 has 15 residues. In nucleotides, the CDR3 is TGTGCCAGCTCACCCCTGAAGGGTCCGAACACTGAAGCTTTCTTT. It yields the protein CASSPLKGPNTEAFF.

This clone was counted a single time. The chain uses TRBV5-6 and TRBJ2-7, with D perhaps TRBD1 or TRBD2 (6 bases each). Germline V CDR1 and CDR2: SGHDT, YYEEEE. Trimming took 6 bases from V and 4 from J, leaving 23 bases between them. CDR3 length equals 16 residues. CDR3 in amino acids: CASNSPTNRGPYEQYF. The CDR3 DNA is TGTGCCAGCAACTCGCCCACAAATCGGGGGCCGTACGAGCAGTACTTC.

This clone came up a few times. The chain joins TRBV19 to TRBJ1-2; D remains unclear. The germline V gene has CDR1 LNHDA and CDR2 SQIVND (reference sequence). The CDR3 has 14 amino acids. Trimming pared 3 bases from V and 4 bases from J, leaving 12 bases between. The CDR3 here is CASSITGSLYGYTF. The CDR3 DNA reads TGTGCCAGTAGTATTACGGGCAGCCTCTATGGCTACACCTTC. The entire variable domain, with the rest obtained from reference TRBV19 and TRBJ1-2, is as follows: DGGITQSPKYLFRKEGQNVTLSCEQNLNHDAMYWYRQDPGQGLRLIYYSQIVNDFQKGDIAEGYSVSREKKESFPLTVTSAQKNPTAFYLCASSITGSLYGYTFGSGTRLTVV.

This clone has only a few counts. This chain connects TRBV6-1 to TRBJ2-7; either TRBD1 or TRBD2 may fit D (6 bases each). The germline V gene encodes CDR1 MNHNS and CDR2 SASEGT. Trimming shortened V by 6 bases and J by 5 bases, and 14 bases separated the two germline ends. The CDR3 has 13 residues. CDR3 DNA: TGTGCCAGCAGGGGGAAGGGGGGCCACGAGCAGTACTTC. This gives the protein CASRGKGGHEQYF.

This clone has just a few counts. J is TRBJ1-3 and V is TRBV19; 8 bases map to TRBD1. This CDR3 has 17 residues. The V gene end was trimmed by 0 bases and the J gene end by 6 bases; junction bases not matched to a gene: 10. The germline CDR1 and CDR2 sequences are LNHDA and SQIVND (reference sequence). The CDR3 sequence is CASSIDGVGDRTNTIYF. CDR3 coding DNA: TGTGCCAGTAGTATAGATGGCGTCGGGGACAGGACAAACACCATATATTTT.

The V gene is TRBV4-3, the J gene TRBJ2-7, with D possibly matching TRBD1 (5 bases). CDR1 LGHNA and CDR2 YSLEER come from the germline V gene. This CDR3 is built from 14 residues. Trimming shortened V by 1 base and J by 2 bases, and 9 bases separated the two germline ends. The CDR3 DNA is TGCGCCAGCAGCCAAGCTAGGGGTGCCTACGAGCAGTACTTC. Translated, it gives CASSQARGAYEQYF.

CDR3 coding DNA: TGTGCCAGCAGCGTTTCTCCGAACACCGGGGAGCTGTTTTTT. It specifies CASSVSPNTGELFF. This chain uses TRBV9 with TRBJ2-2, with no clear D. V gave up 2 bases and J gave up 0 bases, with 5 bases separating them. Germline V gene data show CDR1 as SGDLS and CDR2 as YYNGEE. This CDR3 spans 14 amino acids.